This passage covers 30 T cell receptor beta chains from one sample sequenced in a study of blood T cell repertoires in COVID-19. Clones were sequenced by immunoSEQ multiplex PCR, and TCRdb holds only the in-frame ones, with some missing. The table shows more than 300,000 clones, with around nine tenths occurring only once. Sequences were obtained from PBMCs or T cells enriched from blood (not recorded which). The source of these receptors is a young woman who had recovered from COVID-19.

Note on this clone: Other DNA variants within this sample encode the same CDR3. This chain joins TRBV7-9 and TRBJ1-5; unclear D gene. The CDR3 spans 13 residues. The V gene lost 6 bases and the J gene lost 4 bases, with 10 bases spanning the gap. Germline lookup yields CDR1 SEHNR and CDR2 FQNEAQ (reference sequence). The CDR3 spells CASSLDGNQPQHF. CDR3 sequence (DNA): TGTGCCAGCAGTCTCGACGGGAATCAGCCCCAGCATTTT.

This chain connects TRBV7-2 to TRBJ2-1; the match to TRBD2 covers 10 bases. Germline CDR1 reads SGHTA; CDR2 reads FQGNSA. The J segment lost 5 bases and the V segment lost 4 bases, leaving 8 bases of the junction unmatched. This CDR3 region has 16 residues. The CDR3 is CASSYHSGGTHNEQFF. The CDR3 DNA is TGTGCCAGCAGCTACCATAGCGGGGGGACCCACAATGAGCAGTTCTTC.

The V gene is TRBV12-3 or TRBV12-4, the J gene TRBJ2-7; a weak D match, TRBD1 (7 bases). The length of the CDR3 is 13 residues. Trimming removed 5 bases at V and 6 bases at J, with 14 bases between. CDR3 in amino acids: CASSRQGGGEQYF. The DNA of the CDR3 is TGTGCCAGCAGTAGACAGGGAGGTGGCGAGCAGTACTTC.

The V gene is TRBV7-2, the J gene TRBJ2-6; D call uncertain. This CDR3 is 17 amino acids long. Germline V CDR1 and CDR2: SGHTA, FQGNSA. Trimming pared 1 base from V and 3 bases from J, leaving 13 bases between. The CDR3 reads CASSLEGGLSGANVLTF. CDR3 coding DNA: TGTGCCAGCAGCTTAGAAGGCGGCCTCAGTGGGGCCAACGTCCTGACTTTC.

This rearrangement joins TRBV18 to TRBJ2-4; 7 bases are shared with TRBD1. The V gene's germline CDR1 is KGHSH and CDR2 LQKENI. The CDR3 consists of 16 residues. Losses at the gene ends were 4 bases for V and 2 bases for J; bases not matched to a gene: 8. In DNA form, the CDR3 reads TGTGCCAGCTCACAAAAACAGGGGTCCCCCAAAAACATTCAGTACTTC. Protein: CASSQKQGSPKNIQYF.

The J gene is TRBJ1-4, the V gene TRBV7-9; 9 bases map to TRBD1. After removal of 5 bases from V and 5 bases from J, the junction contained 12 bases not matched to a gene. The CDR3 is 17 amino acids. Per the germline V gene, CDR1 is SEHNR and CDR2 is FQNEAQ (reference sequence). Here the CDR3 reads CASSHERLGQGNEKLFF. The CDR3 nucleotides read TGTGCCAGCAGCCATGAAAGGCTGGGACAGGGAAATGAAAAACTGTTTTTT. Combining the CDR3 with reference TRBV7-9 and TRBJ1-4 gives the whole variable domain DTGVSQNPRHKITKRGQNVTFRCDPISEHNRLYWYRQTLGQGPEFLTYFQNEAQLEKSRLLSDRFSAERPKGSFSTLEIQRTEQGDSAMYLCASSHERLGQGNEKLFFGSGTQLSVL.

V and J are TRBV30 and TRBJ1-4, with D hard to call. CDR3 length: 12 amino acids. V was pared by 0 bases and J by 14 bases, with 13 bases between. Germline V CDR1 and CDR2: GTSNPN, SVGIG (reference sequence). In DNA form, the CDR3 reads TGTGCCTGGAGTGTACTGGGCCCCAGGCTGTTTTTT. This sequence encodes CAWSVLGPRLFF.

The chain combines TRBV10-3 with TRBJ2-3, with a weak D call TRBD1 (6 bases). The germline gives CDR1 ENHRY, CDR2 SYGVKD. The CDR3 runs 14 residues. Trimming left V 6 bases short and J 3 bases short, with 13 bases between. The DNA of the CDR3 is TGTGCCATCAGGGGAACAGGGAAGACAGATACGCAGTATTTT. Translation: CAIRGTGKTDTQYF.

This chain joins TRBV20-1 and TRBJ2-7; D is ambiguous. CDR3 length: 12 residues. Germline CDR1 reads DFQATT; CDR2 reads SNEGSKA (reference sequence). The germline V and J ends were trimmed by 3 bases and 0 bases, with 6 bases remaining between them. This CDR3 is CSASPVSYEQYF. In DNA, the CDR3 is TGCAGTGCTAGTCCGGTCTCCTACGAGCAGTACTTC.

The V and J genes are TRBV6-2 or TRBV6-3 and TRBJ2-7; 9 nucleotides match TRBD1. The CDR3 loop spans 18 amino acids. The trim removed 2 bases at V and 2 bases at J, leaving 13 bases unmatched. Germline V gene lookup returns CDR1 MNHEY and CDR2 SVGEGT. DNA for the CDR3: TGTGCCAGCAGTTACCTATTCCATCCGGGACAGGGAACCTACGAGCAGTACTTC. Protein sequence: CASSYLFHPGQGTYEQYF.

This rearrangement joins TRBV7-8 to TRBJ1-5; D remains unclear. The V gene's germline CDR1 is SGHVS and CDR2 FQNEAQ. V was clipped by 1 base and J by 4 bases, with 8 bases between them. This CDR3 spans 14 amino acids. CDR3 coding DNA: TGTGCCAGCAGCTTAGATAGATATAATCAGCCCCAGCATTTT. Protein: CASSLDRYNQPQHF.

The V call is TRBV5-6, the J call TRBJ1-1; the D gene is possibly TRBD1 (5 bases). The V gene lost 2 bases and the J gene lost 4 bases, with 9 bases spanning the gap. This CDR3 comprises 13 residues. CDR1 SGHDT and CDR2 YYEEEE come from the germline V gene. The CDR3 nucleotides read TGTGCCAGCAGCTTTAGGGGATCCACTGAAGCTTTCTTT. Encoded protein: CASSFRGSTEAFF.

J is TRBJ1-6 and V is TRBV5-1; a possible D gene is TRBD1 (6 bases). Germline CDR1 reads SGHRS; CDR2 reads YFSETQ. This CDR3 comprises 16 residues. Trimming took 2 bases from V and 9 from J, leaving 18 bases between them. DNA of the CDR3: TGCGCCAGCAGCTTTAATTCGGGGGGCGCGGGTTCACCCCTCCACTTT. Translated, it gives CASSFNSGGAGSPLHF.

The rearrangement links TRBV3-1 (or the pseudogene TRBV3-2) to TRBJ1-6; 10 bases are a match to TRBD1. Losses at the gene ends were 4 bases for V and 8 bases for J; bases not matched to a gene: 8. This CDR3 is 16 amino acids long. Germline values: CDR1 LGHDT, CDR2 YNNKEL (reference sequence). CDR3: CASSRASGTGDSPLHF. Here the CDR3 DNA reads TGTGCCAGCAGCCGCGCATCCGGGACAGGGGATTCACCCCTCCACTTT.

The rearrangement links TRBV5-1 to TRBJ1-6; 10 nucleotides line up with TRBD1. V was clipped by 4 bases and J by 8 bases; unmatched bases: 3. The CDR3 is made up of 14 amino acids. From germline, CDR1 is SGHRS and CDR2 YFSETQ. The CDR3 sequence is CASSVTGGYSPLHF. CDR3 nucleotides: TGCGCCAGCAGCGTGACAGGGGGCTATTCACCCCTCCACTTT.

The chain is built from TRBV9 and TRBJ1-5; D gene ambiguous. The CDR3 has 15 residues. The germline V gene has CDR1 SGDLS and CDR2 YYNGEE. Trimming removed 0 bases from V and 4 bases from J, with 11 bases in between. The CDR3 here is CASSVEIRLNQPQHF. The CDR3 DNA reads TGTGCCAGCAGCGTAGAAATTCGTCTAAATCAGCCCCAGCATTTT. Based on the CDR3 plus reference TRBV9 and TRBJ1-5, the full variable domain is DSGVTQTPKHLITATGQRVTLRCSPRSGDLSVYWYQQSLDQGLQFLIQYYNGEERAKGNILERFSAQQFPDLHSELNLSSLELGDSALYFCASSVEIRLNQPQHFGDGTRLSIL.

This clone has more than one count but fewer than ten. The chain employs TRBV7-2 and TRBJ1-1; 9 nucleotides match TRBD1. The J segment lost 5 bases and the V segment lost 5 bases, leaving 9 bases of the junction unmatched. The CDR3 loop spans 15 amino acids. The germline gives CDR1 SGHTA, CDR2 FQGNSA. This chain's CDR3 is CASSSGQGRRTEAFF. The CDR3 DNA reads TGTGCCAGCAGCAGCGGACAGGGGAGACGGACTGAAGCTTTCTTT.

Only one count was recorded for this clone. CDR3 sequence: CASSPLPQGIGNIQYF. The CDR3 DNA follows: TGTGCCAGCTCACCGTTACCTCAGGGCATCGGGAACATTCAGTACTTC. The chain recombines TRBV18 with TRBJ2-4; TRBD1 is a possible D gene (5 bases). V was cut by 3 bases and J by 7 bases, with 19 bases left in between. This CDR3 is 16 amino acids long. Per germline, CDR1 KGHSH and CDR2 LQKENI.

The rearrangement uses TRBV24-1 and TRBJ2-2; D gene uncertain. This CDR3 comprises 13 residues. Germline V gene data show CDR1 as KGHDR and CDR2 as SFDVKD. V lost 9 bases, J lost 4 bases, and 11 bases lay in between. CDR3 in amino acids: CATRAEPTGELFF. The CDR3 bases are TGTGCCACCCGAGCCGAGCCCACCGGGGAGCTGTTTTTT.

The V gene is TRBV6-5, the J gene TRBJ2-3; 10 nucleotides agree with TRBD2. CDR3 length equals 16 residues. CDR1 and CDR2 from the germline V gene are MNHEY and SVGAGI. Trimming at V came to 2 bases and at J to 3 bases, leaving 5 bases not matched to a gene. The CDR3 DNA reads TGTGCCAGCAGTTACCAACTAGCGGGGATAACAGATACGCAGTATTTT. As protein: CASSYQLAGITDTQYF.

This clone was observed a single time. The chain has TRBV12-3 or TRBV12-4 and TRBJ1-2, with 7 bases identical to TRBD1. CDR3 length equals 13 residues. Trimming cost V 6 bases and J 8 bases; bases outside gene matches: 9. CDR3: CASSPSGGGGYTF. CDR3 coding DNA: TGTGCCAGCAGCCCCTCAGGAGGGGGCGGCTACACCTTC.

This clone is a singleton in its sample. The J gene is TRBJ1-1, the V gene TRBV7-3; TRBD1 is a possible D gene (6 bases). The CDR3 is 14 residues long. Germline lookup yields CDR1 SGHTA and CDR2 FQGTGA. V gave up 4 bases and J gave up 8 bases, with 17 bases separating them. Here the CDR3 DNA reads TGTGCCAGCAGCTCAATCGGACAGAATAAAGAAGCTTTCTTT. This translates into CASSSIGQNKEAFF.

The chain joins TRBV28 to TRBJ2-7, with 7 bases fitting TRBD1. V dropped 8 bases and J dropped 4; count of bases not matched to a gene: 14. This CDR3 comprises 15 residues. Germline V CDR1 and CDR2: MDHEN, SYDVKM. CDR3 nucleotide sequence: TGTGCCAGCTCGTCCGACAGGGAAGTCGAATACGAGCAGTACTTC. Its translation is CASSSDREVEYEQYF.

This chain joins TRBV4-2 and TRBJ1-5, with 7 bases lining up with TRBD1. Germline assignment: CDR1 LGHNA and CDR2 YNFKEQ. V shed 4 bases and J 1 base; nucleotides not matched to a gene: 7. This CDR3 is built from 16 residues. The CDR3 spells CASSLIPGQSNQPQHF. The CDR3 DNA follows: TGTGCCAGCAGCCTAATCCCGGGACAGAGCAATCAGCCCCAGCATTTT.

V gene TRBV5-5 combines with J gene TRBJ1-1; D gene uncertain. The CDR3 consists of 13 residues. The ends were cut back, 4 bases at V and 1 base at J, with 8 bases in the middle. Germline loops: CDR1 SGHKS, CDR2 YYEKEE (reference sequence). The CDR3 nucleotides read TGTGCCAGCAGCACTTTTTCGAACACTGAAGCTTTCTTT. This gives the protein CASSTFSNTEAFF.

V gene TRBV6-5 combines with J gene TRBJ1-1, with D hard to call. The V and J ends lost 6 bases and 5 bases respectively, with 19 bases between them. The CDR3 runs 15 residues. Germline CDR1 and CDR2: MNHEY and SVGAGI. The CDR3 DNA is TGTGCCAGCAGGAAGGTCTCGGGAGATGGTACTGAAGCTTTCTTT. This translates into CASRKVSGDGTEAFF.

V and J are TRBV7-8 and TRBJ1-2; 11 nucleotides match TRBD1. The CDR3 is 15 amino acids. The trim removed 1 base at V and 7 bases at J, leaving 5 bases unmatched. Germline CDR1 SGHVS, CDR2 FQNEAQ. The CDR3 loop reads CASSLGGTGGVGYTF. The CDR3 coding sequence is TGTGCCAGCAGCTTAGGAGGGACAGGGGGTGTTGGCTACACCTTC.

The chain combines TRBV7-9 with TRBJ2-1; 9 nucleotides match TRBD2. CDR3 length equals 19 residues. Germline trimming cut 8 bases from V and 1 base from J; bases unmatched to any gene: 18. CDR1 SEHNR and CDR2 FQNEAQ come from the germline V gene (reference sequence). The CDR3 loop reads CASRRGGGRAGGSYNEQFF. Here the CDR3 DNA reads TGTGCCAGCCGGCGGGGAGGGGGAAGAGCGGGGGGTTCCTACAATGAGCAGTTCTTC.

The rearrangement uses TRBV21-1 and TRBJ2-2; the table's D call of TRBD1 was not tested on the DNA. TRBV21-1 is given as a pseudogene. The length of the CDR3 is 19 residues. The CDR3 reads CASSKRRDRGFPNTGELFF. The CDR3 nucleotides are TGTGCCAGCAGCAAACGCCGGGACAGGGGGTTCCCGAACACCGGGGAGCTGTTTTTT.

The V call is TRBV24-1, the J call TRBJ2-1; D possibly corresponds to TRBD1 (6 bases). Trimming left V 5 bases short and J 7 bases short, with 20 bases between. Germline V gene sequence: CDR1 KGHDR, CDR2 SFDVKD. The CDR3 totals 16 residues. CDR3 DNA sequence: TGTGCCACCAGTGCCTTGGGTCGTCAGGGGCGGAATGAGCAGTTCTTC. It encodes CATSALGRQGRNEQFF.